The 21 T cell receptor beta chains below come from one sample, sequenced in a study of blood T cell repertoires in COVID-19. TCRdb's table, derived via immunoSEQ multiplex PCR, lists solely in-frame clones and lacks some. This table holds 220,000 or so clones, around 90% found once. The sequenced material came from peripheral blood. The receptors were gathered from a man aged 55-75 years who had recovered from COVID-19.

CDR3: CASSPYGANTEAFF. The CDR3 DNA sequence: TGTGCCAGCTCACCCTACGGAGCGAACACTGAAGCTTTCTTT. V gene TRBV18 combines with J gene TRBJ1-1; D uncertain. The CDR3 is 14 amino acids. Trimming stripped 3 bases from V and 1 base from J, with 9 bases between. Germline loops: CDR1 KGHSH, CDR2 LQKENI.

The chain has TRBV18 and TRBJ1-6, with TRBD1 as a possible D gene (6 bases). This CDR3 is 15 amino acids long. Germline CDR1 KGHSH, CDR2 LQKENI. V lost 5 bases and J 9 bases, leaving 17 bases between the germline ends. The CDR3 is CASSSRQVDGSPLHF. CDR3 coding DNA: TGTGCCAGCTCATCTCGACAGGTAGATGGTTCACCCCTCCACTTT.

This chain links TRBV10-3 with TRBJ1-2, with 7 bases fitting TRBD1. CDR3 length: 14 residues. The V segment lost 0 bases and the J segment 4 bases; nucleotides outside the gene matches: 2. Germline assignment: CDR1 ENHRY and CDR2 SYGVKD. The chain's CDR3 is CAISESGQFYGYTF. The DNA for the CDR3 is TGTGCCATCAGTGAGTCGGGACAGTTCTATGGCTACACCTTC.

V is TRBV6-5 and J is TRBJ2-7; tentatively, D is TRBD1 (5 bases). Trimming cost V 0 bases and J 2 bases, with 11 bases left between them. The CDR3 is 15 amino acids. Per the germline V gene, CDR1 is MNHEY and CDR2 is SVGAGI. CDR3 DNA sequence: TGTGCCAGCAGTTACTCGAACAGGAACCCCTACGAGCAGTACTTC. Protein product: CASSYSNRNPYEQYF.

V and J are TRBV5-1 and TRBJ2-3, with 10 bases lining up with TRBD1. CDR1 and CDR2 from the germline V gene are SGHRS and YFSETQ. The CDR3 is 15 amino acids. V was pared by 0 bases and J by 3 bases, with 1 base of the junction left unmatched. The CDR3 DNA sequence: TGCGCCAGCAGCTTGGCGGGACAGGGGACAGATACGCAGTATTTT. The encoded protein is CASSLAGQGTDTQYF.

This clone was found a few times. The chain couples TRBV7-3 to TRBJ2-2, with 8 bases fitting TRBD2. CDR1 and CDR2 from the germline V gene are SGHTA and FQGTGA. The V segment lost 5 bases and the J segment 3 bases; nucleotides outside the gene matches: 5. The CDR3 covers 15 residues. CDR3 nucleotide sequence: TGTGCCAGCAGCCAGGGACTAGTGGACACCGGGGAGCTGTTTTTT. It specifies CASSQGLVDTGELFF.

This chain connects TRBV6-8 to TRBJ1-3; D is unresolved. The germline V gene encodes CDR1 MNHGY and CDR2 SAAAGT. The CDR3 consists of 12 residues. V lost 2 bases and J lost 12, with 11 bases in between. CDR3 bases: TGTGCCAGCAGTTACCGGGAGGCGAACATATATTTT. Translated: CASSYREANIYF.

This clone has a handful of counts. The V call is TRBV19, the J call TRBJ2-1; 11 bases fit TRBD2. Germline V CDR1 and CDR2: LNHDA, SQIVND (reference sequence). The CDR3 sequence is 14 residues long. After removal of 5 bases from V and 10 bases from J, the junction contained 7 bases not matched to a gene. CDR3 nucleotides: TGTGCCAGTAGTTATAGCGGGAGGGCCGGGGAGCAGTTCTTC. This translates into CASSYSGRAGEQFF. The whole variable domain, filled in from reference TRBV19 and TRBJ2-1, reads DGGITQSPKYLFRKEGQNVTLSCEQNLNHDAMYWYRQDPGQGLRLIYYSQIVNDFQKGDIAEGYSVSREKKESFPLTVTSAQKNPTAFYLCASSYSGRAGEQFFGPGTRLTVL.

The chain is built from TRBV19 and TRBJ2-1; tentative D call: TRBD2 (6 bases). Germline-derived CDR1 and CDR2 are LNHDA and SQIVND (reference sequence). This CDR3 comprises 17 residues. Trimming took off 1 base at V and 7 bases at J, with 20 bases between the two ends. The CDR3 region is CASSIGFGGLGLNEQFF. The CDR3 DNA reads as TGTGCCAGTAGTATAGGGTTTGGGGGACTTGGCTTGAATGAGCAGTTCTTC.

The chain has TRBV9 and TRBJ1-5, with TRBD1 matching 7 bases. Germline assignment: CDR1 SGDLS and CDR2 YYNGEE. This CDR3 has 14 residues. With V trimmed by 4 bases and J by 5 bases, 6 bases remained unmatched. This CDR3 is CASSPNRGDQPQHF. The CDR3 DNA is TGTGCCAGCAGCCCAAACAGGGGAGATCAGCCCCAGCATTTT.

The chain recombines TRBV9 with TRBJ2-3, with D unclear. CDR1 is SGDLS, CDR2 YYNGEE, per germline. The CDR3 loop spans 13 amino acids. The V gene lost 3 bases and the J gene lost 0 bases, with 5 bases spanning the gap. The CDR3 here is CASSETSTDTQYF. The CDR3 region has the DNA TGTGCCAGCAGCGAGACTAGCACAGATACGCAGTATTTT.

CDR3 region: CASSEPGHGVTNEKLFF. In DNA, the CDR3 is TGTGCCAGCAGCGAACCGGGACATGGGGTCACTAATGAAAAACTGTTTTTT. V and J are TRBV6-2 or TRBV6-3 and TRBJ1-4; D possibly corresponds to TRBD1 (6 bases). The germline V and J ends were trimmed by 6 bases and 2 bases, with 19 bases remaining between them. CDR3 size: 17 residues. CDR1 is MNHEY, CDR2 SVGEGT, per germline.

The CDR3 bases are TGTGCCTGGGTTGGACTAGCGGATCTCCATACGCAGTATTTT. It translates to CAWVGLADLHTQYF. This chain uses TRBV30 with TRBJ2-3; TRBD2 matches at 10 bases. Unmatched junction bases numbered 9, after V lost 5 bases and J lost 7 bases. Germline CDR1 and CDR2: GTSNPN and SVGIG (reference sequence). This CDR3 region has 14 residues.

This chain connects TRBV24-1 to TRBJ2-1; the match to TRBD2 covers 7 bases. This CDR3 spans 18 amino acids. Germline trimming cut 4 bases from V and 0 bases from J; bases unmatched to any gene: 11. The germline gives CDR1 KGHDR, CDR2 SFDVKD. The CDR3 region is CATSDPPWREGSYNEQFF. The CDR3 DNA is TGTGCCACCAGTGACCCCCCCTGGAGGGAGGGCTCCTACAATGAGCAGTTCTTC.

V usage is TRBV15 and J usage is TRBJ1-4; D unclear. The V end was cut by 5 bases, the J end by 8 bases, with 15 bases between. CDR1 is LNHNV, CDR2 YYDKDF, per germline (reference sequence). This CDR3 spans 14 amino acids. CDR3 coding DNA: TGTGCCACCAGCTTACTCTCCCCGGGAGAAAAACTGTTTTTT. The encoded protein is CATSLLSPGEKLFF. Complete variable domain (other parts from reference TRBV15 and TRBJ1-4): DAMVIQNPRYQVTQFGKPVTLSCSQTLNHNVMYWYQQKSSQAPKLLFHYYDKDFNNEADTPDNFQSRRPNTSFCFLDIRSPGLGDTAMYLCATSLLSPGEKLFFGSGTQLSVL.

The gene calls are TRBV4-3 and TRBJ2-7; no clear D. The CDR3 runs to 13 residues. Germline assignment: CDR1 LGHNA and CDR2 YSLEER. The V end lost 1 base, the J end lost 3 bases, and 7 bases lay between the germline ends. The CDR3 DNA reads as TGCGCCAGCAGCCAAGCCACTCGCTACGAGCAGTACTTC. Protein product: CASSQATRYEQYF.

V and J are TRBV19 and TRBJ1-4; TRBD1 matches 7 bases. Germline assignment: CDR1 LNHDA and CDR2 SQIVND (reference sequence). The CDR3 extends over 13 amino acids. With V trimmed by 7 bases and J by 4 bases, 3 bases remained unmatched. The CDR3 is CASMGQNNEKLFF. For the CDR3, the DNA is TGTGCCAGTATGGGACAGAATAATGAAAAACTGTTTTTT.

This chain links TRBV9 with TRBJ2-1, with 8 bases identical to TRBD2. The CDR3 covers 15 residues. CDR1 and CDR2 from the germline V gene are SGDLS and YYNGEE. V lost 0 bases and J lost 10; bases outside the gene matches: 9. CDR3 sequence reads: CASSVGGRTHLEQFF. Written as DNA, the CDR3 is TGTGCCAGCAGCGTAGGCGGGAGGACCCATTTGGAGCAGTTCTTC.

This clone has just a few counts. For the CDR3, the DNA is TGTGCCAGTAGCCTAGGACAGGGACAACAGTACTTC. Protein: CASSLGQGQQYF. The rearrangement uses TRBV19 and TRBJ2-7; 8 positions match TRBD1. Trimming cost V 6 bases and J 10 bases; bases outside gene matches: 8. CDR3 length: 12 amino acids. Germline V CDR1 and CDR2: LNHDA, SQIVND (reference sequence).

This sequence joins TRBV9 and TRBJ2-2, with 8 positions matching TRBD1. The CDR3 length is 13 residues. The germline V gene has CDR1 SGDLS and CDR2 YYNGEE. Trimming removed 7 bases from V and 5 bases from J; junction bases left unmatched: 4. Here the CDR3 DNA reads TGTGCCAGCTCGGGACAGGAAACCGGGGAGCTGTTTTTT. Amino acids: CASSGQETGELFF.

Here the CDR3 reads CASSLPGQPYEQYF. CDR3 nucleotide sequence: TGTGCCAGCAGTTTACCGGGACAGCCTTACGAGCAGTACTTC. The gene calls are TRBV28 and TRBJ2-7; 7 bases fit TRBD1. The J segment lost 4 bases and the V segment lost 2 bases, leaving 5 bases of the junction unmatched. From germline, CDR1 is MDHEN and CDR2 SYDVKM. This CDR3 has 14 residues.